This T cell receptor beta chain came from a study of T cells after yellow fever vaccination (dated by TCRdb to 2018 to 2020). Regarding the research as a whole: The SMART-Seq v4 Ultra Low Input RNA kit was used to prepare libraries from fractions with low cell numbers. To track T-cell clones before and after primary and booster YFV17D yellow fever vaccination, bulk TCR alpha and beta repertoires were sequenced longitudinally. The cohort comprised two healthy male donors, one aged 18 to 30 and one aged 30 to 39 years. Blood was drawn at multiple timepoints before and after primary and secondary immunization, with bulk PBMC replicates and cell subsets isolated. General conclusions and limits of the study: Most clones expanded after primary vaccination (almost 97% of CD4 and 88% of CD8) were re-detected after the booster, suggesting that broad memory maintenance occurred. A small fraction of clonotypes appeared in both the CD4 and CD8 compartments, likely as a result of convergent recombination. Because only a couple of donors were included in the study, the extent to which the findings can be generalized is limited. Computational filtering was needed because FACS-sorted repertoires could contain abundant contaminating clonotypes from the bulk population. The secondary T-cell response was weaker than the primary response but faster, peaking on day 5 instead of day 15.

In its sample, this clonotype was seen once. Its antigen remains undetermined. This may be a read error, as it is one base from a much larger clone. Synthesis of TCR cDNA relied on 5'RACE template switching, a step that introduced a universal primer site along with unique molecular identifiers. cDNA synthesis was primed from both the TCR alpha and TCR beta constant segments. Two PCR steps were used to amplify libraries, with sample barcodes and sequencing adapters being added in the second step. Sequencing of the libraries was done on either Illumina HiSeq 2500 (2x100 bp) or NovaSeq (2x150 bp). In the source study's methods: MIGEC was used to demultiplex reads and collapse the reads into UMI consensus sequences, and MiXCR was used for V(D)J alignment. Clonotypes responding to the vaccine were identified with edgeR on replicate PBMC samples, with the criteria of FDR below 0.01 and a log2 fold change above 5 up to day 15. Each bulk clonotype was labeled CD4 or CD8 based on which sequenced repertoire, CD4 or CD8, contained the clonotype at higher abundance. The public reads were reanalyzed by TCRdb: fastp trimming at Q25, MiXCR alignment, in-frame beta chains only. Rows with a matching CDR3 protein are joined into one entry that keeps the most common DNA and genes. These V and J calls are TCRdb output, not the study's own analysis. The sample profile shows over 120,000 distinct CDR3 sequences; more than 6.5% of them were found once. Of the sample, under 0.7% is held by the ten largest clones.

The intended sense of this specimen's treatment or condition label: live attenuated yellow fever vaccine strain. A standard Ficoll-Paque protocol was used to isolate PBMCs from peripheral blood. CD4 and CD8 T-cell fractions were isolated with Dynabeads CD4 and CD8 positive selection kits. TriZol was used to extract RNA from bulk PBMCs, CD4 and CD8 fractions, and dextramer-positive and dextramer-negative fractions. The TCR originated in a young man who received the YFV17D yellow fever vaccine. Sequenced here: CD4+ T cells sorted from PBMCs, sampled 10 days after the yellow fever booster vaccination.

The DNA sequence follows: TGCAGCCACCGCTCCTACGATGAGCAGTTCTTC. Its translation reads: CSHRSYDEQFF. This chain joins TRBV29-1 to TRBJ2-1; the D gene remains uncertain. The CDR3 has 11 amino acids, counting the end cysteine and phenylalanine. The kept DNA is CDR3 alone, 33 bases in frame from the first base. CDR1 SQVTM and CDR2 ANQGSEA were looked up in the germline V gene.